The 9 T cell receptor beta chains reported below all come from one sample, sequenced in a study of CD8 T cells in ankylosing spondylitis. TCRdb processed the 5' RACE reads anew with MiXCR; each CDR3 protein has one entry. The data hold 200,000 to 250,000 distinct CDR3 sequences, with over 9.5% observed a single time. Input material: blood, either unsorted or a sorted T cell fraction (not recorded which). The source is a male donor with ankylosing spondylitis or in good health (not recorded which).

This clonotype was found a few times. The chain combines TRBV30 with TRBJ2-3, with D perhaps being TRBD1 or TRBD2 (5 bases each). Trimming cost V 2 bases and J 0 bases, with 6 bases left between them. The CDR3 extends over 13 amino acids. Germline V gene lookup returns CDR1 GTSNPN and CDR2 SVGIG (reference sequence). The CDR3 loop reads CAWSRDSTDTQYF. DNA of the CDR3: TGTGCCTGGAGTAGGGACAGCACAGATACGCAGTATTTT.

Only a few counts were recorded for this clonotype. The rearrangement joins TRBV29-1 to TRBJ1-1, with D perhaps TRBD1 (5 bases). Germline V lookup: CDR1 SQVTM, CDR2 ANQGSEA. V was pared by 1 base and J by 0 bases, with 15 bases between. The CDR3 totals 16 residues. The CDR3 DNA follows: TGCAGCGTTGAAGTCCCGGGACGGCGGATGAACACTGAAGCTTTCTTT. Amino acids: CSVEVPGRRMNTEAFF.

This clonotype has at least ten counts. The chain combines TRBV28 with TRBJ2-7; 9 bases are a match to TRBD1. V dropped 8 bases and J dropped 1; count of bases not matched to a gene: 0. Germline assignment: CDR1 MDHEN and CDR2 SYDVKM. The CDR3 has 12 amino acids. Here the CDR3 reads CASGQGSYEQYF. CDR3 coding DNA: TGTGCCAGCGGACAGGGGTCCTACGAGCAGTACTTC.

V usage is TRBV10-3 and J usage is TRBJ2-1; the match to TRBD1 covers 10 bases. The germline V gene encodes CDR1 ENHRY and CDR2 SYGVKD. J was trimmed by 4 bases and V by 6 bases; bases with no gene match: 9. CDR3 length: 16 residues. The CDR3 here is CAIRGTGDKRYNEQFF. DNA for the CDR3: TGTGCCATCAGGGGGACAGGGGACAAGAGGTACAATGAGCAGTTCTTC.

The J gene is TRBJ2-3, the V gene TRBV3-1; 12 nucleotides line up with TRBD2. CDR1 is LGHDT, CDR2 YNNKEL, per germline (reference sequence). This CDR3 spans 17 amino acids. V lost 3 bases, J lost 0 bases, and 4 bases stayed unmatched. In DNA form, the CDR3 reads TGTGCCAGCAGCCAGGGACTAGCGGGCTCTAGCACAGATACGCAGTATTTT. This encodes CASSQGLAGSSTDTQYF.

Only a few counts were recorded for this clonotype. The chain couples TRBV7-2 to TRBJ2-5, with 10 bases matching TRBD1. The germline V gene has CDR1 SGHTA and CDR2 FQGNSA. There are 13 residues in the CDR3. V was clipped by 4 bases and J by 5 bases; unmatched bases: 1. The CDR3 DNA is TGTGCCAGCAGCTGGGACAGGGGTGAGACCCAGTACTTC. It specifies CASSWDRGETQYF.

A single count supports this clonotype. The J gene is TRBJ2-5, the V gene TRBV6-1, with 7 bases fitting TRBD2. The CDR3 runs to 15 residues. Trimming cost V 7 bases and J 5 bases; bases outside gene matches: 13. Germline V lookup: CDR1 MNHNS, CDR2 SASEGT. The CDR3 DNA is TGTGCCAGCATAATTGTAGCGGGCAGGGTGGAGACCCAGTACTTC. Protein product: CASIIVAGRVETQYF.

This clonotype was picked up many times. A read error may account for a junction end that differs from germline. V and J are TRBV7-7 and TRBJ2-1; no definite D call. The V gene's germline CDR1 is SSHAT and CDR2 FNYEAQ (reference sequence). The CDR3 runs to 12 residues. CDR3 residues: CASSLAFGEQFF. The DNA for the CDR3 is TGTGCTAGCAGCTTAGCCTTCGGTGAGCAGTTCTTC.

This clonotype has at least ten counts. The chain couples TRBV20-1 to TRBJ2-3; TRBD2 matches at 7 bases. Trimming took 0 bases from V and 2 from J; bases not matched to a gene: 8. Germline CDR1 DFQATT, CDR2 SNEGSKA (reference sequence). The CDR3 runs to 16 residues. The CDR3 loop is CSARDYLAGDTDTQYF. The CDR3 DNA is TGCAGTGCTAGAGATTATCTCGCGGGGGACACAGATACGCAGTATTTT.